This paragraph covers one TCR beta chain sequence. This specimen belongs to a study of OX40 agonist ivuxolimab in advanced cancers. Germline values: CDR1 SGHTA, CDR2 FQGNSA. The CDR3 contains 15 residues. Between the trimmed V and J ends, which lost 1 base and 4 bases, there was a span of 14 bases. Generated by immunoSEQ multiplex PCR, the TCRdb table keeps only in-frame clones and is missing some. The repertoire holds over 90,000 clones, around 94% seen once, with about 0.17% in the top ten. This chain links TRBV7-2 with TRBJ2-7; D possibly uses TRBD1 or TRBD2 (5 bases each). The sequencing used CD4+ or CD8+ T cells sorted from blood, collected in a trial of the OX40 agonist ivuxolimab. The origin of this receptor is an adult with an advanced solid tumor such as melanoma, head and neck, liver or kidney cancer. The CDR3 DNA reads TGTGCCAGCAGCTTAGAACGGGGCCCCCCGTACGAGCAGTACTTC. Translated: CASSLERGPPYEQYF.